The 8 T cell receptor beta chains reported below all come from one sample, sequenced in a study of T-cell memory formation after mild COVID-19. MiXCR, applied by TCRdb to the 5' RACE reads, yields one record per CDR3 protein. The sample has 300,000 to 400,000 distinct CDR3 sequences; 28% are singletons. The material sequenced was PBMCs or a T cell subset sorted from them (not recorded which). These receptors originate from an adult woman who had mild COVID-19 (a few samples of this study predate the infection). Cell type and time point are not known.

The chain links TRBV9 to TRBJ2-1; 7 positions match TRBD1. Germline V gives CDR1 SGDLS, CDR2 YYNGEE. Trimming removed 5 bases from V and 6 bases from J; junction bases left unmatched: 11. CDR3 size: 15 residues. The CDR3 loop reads CASRRGDSVSNEQFF. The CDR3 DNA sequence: TGTGCCAGCAGGAGAGGGGACAGTGTAAGCAATGAGCAGTTCTTC.

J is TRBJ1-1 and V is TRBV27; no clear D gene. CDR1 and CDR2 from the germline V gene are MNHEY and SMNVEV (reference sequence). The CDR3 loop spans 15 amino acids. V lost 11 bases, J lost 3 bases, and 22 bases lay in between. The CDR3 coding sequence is TGTGCCTCGGGGATGGGCACCTCTCCTTACACTGAAGCTTTCTTT. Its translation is CASGMGTSPYTEAFF.

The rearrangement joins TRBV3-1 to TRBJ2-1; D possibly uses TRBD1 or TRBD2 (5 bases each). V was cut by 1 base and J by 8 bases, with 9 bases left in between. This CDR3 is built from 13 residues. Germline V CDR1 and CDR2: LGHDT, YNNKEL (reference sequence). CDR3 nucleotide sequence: TGTGCCAGCAGCCAAGGGGGACGATATGAGCAGTTCTTC. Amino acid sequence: CASSQGGRYEQFF.

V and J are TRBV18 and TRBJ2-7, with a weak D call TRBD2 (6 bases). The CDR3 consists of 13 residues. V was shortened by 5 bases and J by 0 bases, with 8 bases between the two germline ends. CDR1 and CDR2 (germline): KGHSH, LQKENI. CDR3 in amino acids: CASSAGHSYEQYF. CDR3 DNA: TGTGCCAGCTCAGCGGGGCACTCCTACGAGCAGTACTTC.

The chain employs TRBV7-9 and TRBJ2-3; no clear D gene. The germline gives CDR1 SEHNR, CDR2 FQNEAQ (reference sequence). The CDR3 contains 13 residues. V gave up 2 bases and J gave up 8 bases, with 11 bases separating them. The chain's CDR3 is CASSLTFAGTQYF. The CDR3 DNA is TGTGCCAGCAGCTTAACCTTCGCTGGTACGCAGTATTTT.

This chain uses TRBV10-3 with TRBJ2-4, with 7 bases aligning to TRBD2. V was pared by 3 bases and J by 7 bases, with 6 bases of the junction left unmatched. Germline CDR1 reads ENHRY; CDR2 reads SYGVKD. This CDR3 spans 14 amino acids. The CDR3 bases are TGTGCCATCAGTGAAGGGGAGGGAACCAACATTCAGTACTTC. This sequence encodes CAISEGEGTNIQYF.

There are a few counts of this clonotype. Here the CDR3 DNA reads TGTGCCAGCAGTTACCATGCCGGGAGGGCCGATAGGTGGAATAATACGCAGTATTTT. This sequence encodes CASSYHAGRADRWNNTQYF. The chain employs TRBV6-5 and TRBJ2-3; 8 nucleotides match TRBD2. The J segment lost 7 bases and the V segment lost 2 bases, leaving 20 bases of the junction unmatched. The CDR3 loop spans 19 amino acids. Germline loops: CDR1 MNHEY, CDR2 SVGAGI.

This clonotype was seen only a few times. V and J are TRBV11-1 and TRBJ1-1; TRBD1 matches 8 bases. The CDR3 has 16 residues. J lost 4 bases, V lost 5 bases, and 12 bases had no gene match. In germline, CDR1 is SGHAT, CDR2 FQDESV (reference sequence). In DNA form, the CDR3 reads TGTGCCAGCAGCCCAGAGCAGGGGGCGGCCGGCACTGAAGCTTTCTTT. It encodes CASSPEQGAAGTEAFF. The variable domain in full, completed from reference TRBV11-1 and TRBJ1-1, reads EAEVAQSPRYKITEKSQAVAFWCDPISGHATLYWYRQILGQGPELLVQFQDESVVDDSQLPKDRFSAERLKGVDSTLKIQPAELGDSAMYLCASSPEQGAAGTEAFFGQGTRLTVV.